This T cell receptor beta chain was sequenced during a study of blood T cell repertoires in COVID-19. At the level of the study: COVID-19 samples from acute and convalescent phases originated in the United States, Italy and Spain. T cells, B-cell-depleted T cells, or PBMCs supplied cDNA or gDNA.

Living in 24 US areas, the participants were between roughly 18 and 90 years of age. The V gene lost 5 bases and the J gene lost 4 bases, with 8 bases spanning the gap. The CDR3 runs to 13 residues. How the authors handled the data: Reference gene primer amplification yielded estimated nucleated cell counts. Sequencing was performed with immunoSEQ multiplex PCR; in TCRdb, only in-frame clones are kept and a portion is missing. The V and J calls and clone size are taken from that table; D and trimming were inferred from the DNA. Of around 20,000 clones in the sample, about 91% were seen once. Sequencing input: PBMCs or T cells enriched from blood (not recorded which). This rearrangement joins TRBV12-3 or TRBV12-4 to TRBJ2-2; D is ambiguous. The clonotype originates from a woman between 25 and 40 years old who had recovered from COVID-19. The CDR3: CASSRLSTGELFF. The CDR3 nucleotides read TGTGCCAGCAGTCGACTGAGCACCGGGGAGCTGTTTTTT.